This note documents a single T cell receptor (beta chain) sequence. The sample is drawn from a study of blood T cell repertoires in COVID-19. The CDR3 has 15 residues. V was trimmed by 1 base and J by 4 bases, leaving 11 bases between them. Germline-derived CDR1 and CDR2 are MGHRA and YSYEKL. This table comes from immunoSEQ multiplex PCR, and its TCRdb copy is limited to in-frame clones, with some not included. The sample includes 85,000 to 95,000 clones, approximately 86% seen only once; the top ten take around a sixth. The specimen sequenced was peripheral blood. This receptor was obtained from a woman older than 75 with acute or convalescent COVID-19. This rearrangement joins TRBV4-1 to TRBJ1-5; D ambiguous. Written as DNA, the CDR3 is TGCGCCAGCAGCCAAGTTCTAGGTTTTAATCAGCCCCAGCATTTT. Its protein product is CASSQVLGFNQPQHF.